This TCR beta chain came from a study of vaccination and CD4 T cells after COVID-19. The sample holds a few counts of this clonotype. Its antigen is currently unknown. The assay that was used to sequence DNA from cultured CD4+ T cells was the Oncomine TCR Beta short-read assay. TCRdb fed the PCR reads into MiXCR, producing one record per CDR3 protein. The table records over 10,000 distinct CDR3 sequences, around 59% of them present only once. The CDR3 is 13 residues long. Germline CDR1 reads DFQATT; CDR2 reads SNEGSKA (reference sequence). The V and J ends lost 5 bases and 4 bases, in that order; junction bases with no gene match: 4. Treatment in this sample: roughly 11-day PBMC culture with coronavirus spike peptide pools or control peptides (ViraFEST assay). Both day 3 and day 7 involved replacing half of the medium with fresh IL-2 medium.

This chain links TRBV20-1 with TRBJ1-3; 8 bases map to TRBD1. The clonotype comes from a human donor who had recovered from COVID-19. Material for sequencing was CD4+ T cells from blood, cultured in vitro. CDR3 nucleotide sequence: TGCAGTGCTGGATGGGACAGGGGAAACACCATATATTTT. Its protein product is CSAGWDRGNTIYF.